This T cell receptor (beta chain) was sequenced in a study of identical twins. Germline V CDR1 and CDR2: SEHNR, FQNEAQ (reference sequence). V gave up 5 bases and J gave up 3 bases; unmatched junction bases: 6. The CDR3 extends over 15 amino acids. TCRdb fed the 5' RACE reads into MiXCR, producing one record per CDR3 protein. The sample contains around 450,000 distinct CDR3 sequences, over 12% of which appear only once. These data also featured in a second study, about yellow fever vaccine responses in identical twins.

The origin of this receptor is a young woman in good health. V gene TRBV7-9 combines with J gene TRBJ2-3, with 9 bases aligning to TRBD1. Sequenced material: CD4+ T cells sorted from blood. The CDR3 nucleotides are TGTGCCAGCAGCCCCGGGACAGGGATGACAGATACGCAGTATTTT. Residues: CASSPGTGMTDTQYF.